These T cell receptor beta chains were read from a single sample in a study of blood T cell repertoires in COVID-19. Measured with immunoSEQ multiplex PCR; TCRdb has only the in-frame clones, and not every one. Seen here are about 64,000 clones, more than 70% observed once, and the top ten hold roughly a tenth. The source material was PBMCs or T cells enriched from blood (not recorded which). The origin of the receptors is a woman between 40 and 55 years old who had recovered from COVID-19. Each CDR3 is given with its conserved first and last residue. A D gene is named only where the DNA matches it firmly. Clone size is shown for a subset of rows, as once, few, many or a class of expanded clone.

j_gene: TRBJ1-2
abundance: -
v_gene: TRBV4-1
d_gene: -
CDR3nt: TGCGCCAGCAGCCAGCCGAGTCAGGGGAACTATGGCTACACCTTC
CDR3aa: CASSQPSQGNYGYTF

j_gene: TRBJ1-2
abundance: -
v_gene: TRBV11-3
d_gene: -
CDR3nt: TGTGCCAGCAGCTTCGTCTCGGGATATGGCTACACCTTC
CDR3aa: CASSFVSGYGYTF

j_gene: TRBJ1-4
abundance: -
v_gene: TRBV4-1
d_gene: -
CDR3nt: TGCGCCAGCAGCCTACAGGGTTCGGGCGATGAAAAACTGTTTTTT
CDR3aa: CASSLQGSGDEKLFF

j_gene: TRBJ2-5
abundance: -
v_gene: TRBV5-6
d_gene: -
CDR3nt: TGTGCCAGCAGCTGGCGTTCGTGGGGGGAAGAGACCCAGTACTTC
CDR3aa: CASSWRSWGEETQYF

j_gene: TRBJ1-1
abundance: -
v_gene: TRBV11-2
d_gene: -
CDR3nt: TGTGCCAGCAGCTTACTAAGGGGGGGAACCACTGAAGCTTTCTTT
CDR3aa: CASSLLRGGTTEAFF

j_gene: TRBJ1-5
abundance: -
v_gene: TRBV29-1
d_gene: TRBD1
CDR3nt: TGCAGCGTTGAGGGACAGGGCCGCAGCAATCAGCCCCAGCATTTT
CDR3aa: CSVEGQGRSNQPQHF

j_gene: TRBJ2-1
abundance: -
v_gene: TRBV7-6
d_gene: -
CDR3nt: TGTGCCAGCAGCTTAGATCGCACGGGCTCCTACAATGAGCAGTTCTTC
CDR3aa: CASSLDRTGSYNEQFF

j_gene: TRBJ2-4
abundance: -
v_gene: TRBV19
d_gene: -
CDR3nt: TGTGCCAGTAGTCAACAGGGTAATGCCAAAAACATTCAGTACTTC
CDR3aa: CASSQQGNAKNIQYF

j_gene: TRBJ2-7
abundance: -
v_gene: TRBV12-5
d_gene: TRBD1
CDR3nt: TGTGCTAGTGGGAACCATTTGGGACAGGCAAACGAGCAGTACTTC
CDR3aa: CASGNHLGQANEQYF

j_gene: TRBJ2-7
abundance: -
v_gene: TRBV19
d_gene: -
CDR3nt: TGTGCCAGTAGCTACCAGGGACACGTCTCCTACGAGCAGTACTTC
CDR3aa: CASSYQGHVSYEQYF

j_gene: TRBJ1-2
abundance: -
v_gene: TRBV13
d_gene: TRBD1
CDR3nt: TGTGCCAGCAGCTCTTCACAGGGGGGACATGGCTACACCTTC
CDR3aa: CASSSSQGGHGYTF

j_gene: TRBJ1-4
abundance: -
v_gene: TRBV3-1/TRBV3-2
d_gene: -
CDR3nt: TGTGCCAGCAGCCAACGGACAGCACCTGAAAAACTGTTTTTT
CDR3aa: CASSQRTAPEKLFF

j_gene: TRBJ2-5
abundance: once
v_gene: TRBV10-1
d_gene: TRBD2
CDR3nt: TGCGCCAGCAGGGATACTAGCGGGGTTGAGACCCAGTACTTC
CDR3aa: CASRDTSGVETQYF

j_gene: TRBJ1-5
abundance: -
v_gene: TRBV7-3
d_gene: -
CDR3nt: TGTGCCAGCAGCTTAAATGTAAATCAGCCCCAGCATTTT
CDR3aa: CASSLNVNQPQHF

j_gene: TRBJ2-5
abundance: once
v_gene: TRBV11-3
d_gene: -
CDR3nt: TGTGCCAGCAGCCACAAACGAGGGGAGACCCAGTACTTC
CDR3aa: CASSHKRGETQYF

j_gene: TRBJ1-2
abundance: -
v_gene: TRBV29-1
d_gene: -
CDR3nt: TGCAGCGCCGGAGAGGTTCTACCTAACTATGGCTACACCTTC
CDR3aa: CSAGEVLPNYGYTF

j_gene: TRBJ2-7
abundance: -
v_gene: TRBV11-3
d_gene: -
CDR3nt: TGTGCCAGCAGCTCGGGTTCCGAGCAGTACTTC
CDR3aa: CASSSGSEQYF

j_gene: TRBJ1-1
abundance: -
v_gene: TRBV29-1
d_gene: -
CDR3nt: TGCAGCGCCTCGAGGGAGGGGGACTCGAACACTGAAGCTTTCTTT
CDR3aa: CSASREGDSNTEAFF

j_gene: TRBJ2-7
abundance: -
v_gene: TRBV25-1
d_gene: TRBD1
CDR3nt: TGTGCCAGCAGTACCCGGGACAGGGAGACCTACGAGCAGTACTTC
CDR3aa: CASSTRDRETYEQYF

j_gene: TRBJ2-1
abundance: -
v_gene: TRBV29-1
d_gene: -
CDR3nt: TGCAGCGTTGTTGTAGTCGGGACAGAGCAGTTCTTC
CDR3aa: CSVVVVGTEQFF

j_gene: TRBJ2-2
abundance: -
v_gene: TRBV2
d_gene: TRBD2
CDR3nt: TGTGCCAGCAGTGAACCGGGGGGTCAGAACACCGGGGAGCTGTTTTTT
CDR3aa: CASSEPGGQNTGELFF

j_gene: TRBJ1-2
abundance: -
v_gene: TRBV9
d_gene: TRBD1
CDR3nt: TGTGCCAGCAGCCCCCTGACAGGGACCTATGGCTACACCTTC
CDR3aa: CASSPLTGTYGYTF